This T cell receptor beta chain derives from a study of regulatory T cells in long-lasting Graves disease. Study-level results: Patients with persistent disease showed a bias toward TRBV28, TRBJ1-2 and TRBJ2-5.

This clonotype has at least ten counts. The antigen is not known. Building of the TCR beta libraries involved iRepertoire HTBI primers and Arm-PCR of CDR3 regions. TCRdb analysed the multiplex PCR reads with MiXCR anew, one entry per CDR3 protein. The table shows more than 350,000 distinct CDR3 sequences, with over 20% occurring only once. The germline V and J ends were trimmed by 6 bases and 0 bases, with 14 bases remaining between them. Germline V gene data show CDR1 as DFQATT and CDR2 as SNEGSKA (reference sequence). The CDR3 contains 15 residues. The time point denotes: persistent/refractory GD, antithyroid drugs over 5 years with positive TRAb. PBMCs were the source of the RNA used for TCR sequencing. It was an endocrinology department in Xi'an, China, that provided the patients.

The J gene is TRBJ2-2, the V gene TRBV20-1; tentative D call: TRBD1 (6 bases). This specimen consisted of peripheral blood mononuclear cells (PBMCs), obtained when the disease was refractory, from a patient treated with antithyroid drugs. The clonotype originates from a female donor with Graves disease. CDR3 sequence: CSAPGTHTNTGELFF. CDR3 bases: TGCAGTGCACCCGGGACACACACGAACACCGGGGAGCTGTTTTTT.